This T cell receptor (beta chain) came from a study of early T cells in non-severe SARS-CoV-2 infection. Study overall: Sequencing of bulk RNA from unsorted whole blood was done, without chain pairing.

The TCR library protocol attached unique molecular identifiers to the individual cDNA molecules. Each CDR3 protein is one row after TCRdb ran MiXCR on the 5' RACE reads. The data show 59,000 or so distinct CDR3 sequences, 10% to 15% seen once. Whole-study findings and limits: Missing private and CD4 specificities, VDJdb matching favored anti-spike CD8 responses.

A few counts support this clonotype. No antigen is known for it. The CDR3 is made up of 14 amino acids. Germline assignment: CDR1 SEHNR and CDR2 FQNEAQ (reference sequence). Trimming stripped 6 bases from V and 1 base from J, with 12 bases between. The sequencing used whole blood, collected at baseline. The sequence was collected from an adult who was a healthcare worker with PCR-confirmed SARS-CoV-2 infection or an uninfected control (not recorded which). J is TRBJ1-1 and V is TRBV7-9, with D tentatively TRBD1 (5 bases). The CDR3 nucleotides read TGTGCCAGCAGGAAATCGACAGAGAACACTGAAGCTTTCTTT. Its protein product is CASRKSTENTEAFF.